This TCR beta chain was found in a study of T cell clones after liver transplantation. The wider study: TCRbeta sequencing after a pre-transplant mixed lymphocyte reaction identified graft-donor-reactive clones, later tracked in post-transplant blood. Until 12-24 months post-transplant, subjects got standard immunosuppression and no induction. General study findings and limits: Graft donor-reactive T cells possibly entered the graft instead of undergoing deletion.

Unmatched junction bases numbered 10, after V lost 2 bases and J lost 6 bases. Germline assignment: CDR1 ENHRY and CDR2 SYGVKD. The CDR3 has 15 amino acids. Turning to this clone: Its antigen is undetermined.

Sequenced by immunoSEQ multiplex PCR; TCRdb stores in-frame clones only, minus some. The sample contains more than 100,000 clones, about 86% of which appear only once. The sequencing used CD4+ T cells from blood, collected about 50 months after liver transplant. The V and J genes are TRBV10-3 and TRBJ2-7; 7 nucleotides line up with TRBD1. The TCR sequence derives from a human patient who received a liver transplant. Some of the T cells may derive from the graft donor. CDR3 sequence reads: CAISEKGGSLAEQYF. The CDR3 coding sequence is TGTGCCATCAGTGAGAAAGGGGGCAGTTTAGCCGAGCAGTACTTC.